This paragraph covers one T cell receptor beta chain sequence. As yet, its antigen is unknown. This sample is part of a study of graft-versus-host responses after intestinal transplantation. Study-level background: For two to four years after anti-thymocyte globulin induction, all recipients took tacrolimus and steroids.

V was pared by 1 base and J by 2 bases, with 15 bases between. The germline V gene has CDR1 SEHNR and CDR2 FQNEAQ (reference sequence). The CDR3 length is 16 residues. Profiled with immunoSEQ multiplex PCR; TCRdb holds only in-frame clones, not every one. The sample has 90,000 to 130,000 clones, 85% to 95% seen once. Sequences were derived from unstimulated CD8+ T cells sorted from spleen or lymph node cells, sampled before transplant. This receptor was taken from a human donor who was the organ donor for an intestinal transplant. This sequence joins TRBV7-9 and TRBJ2-7; D perhaps matches TRBD2 (6 bases). The CDR3 nucleotides are TGTGCCAGCAGCTTAGTCGGGGGAGTGAGGGCCTACGAGCAGTACTTC. Protein: CASSLVGGVRAYEQYF.